The clone carrying this T cell receptor beta chain was observed many times. These data originate in a study of Graves' ophthalmopathy and Graves' hyperthyroidism. Germline V gene sequence: CDR1 SNHLY, CDR2 FYNNEI. The V end was cut by 4 bases, the J end by 8 bases, with 5 bases between. There are 10 residues in the CDR3. From RNA, the CDR3 regions of TCR beta chains were amplified and sequenced. The first-round RT-PCR employed HTBI primers together with the Qiagen OneStep RT-PCR kit. A multiplex PCR was then performed as the second round. Each CDR3 protein gets one entry after TCRdb re-called the multiplex PCR reads with MiXCR. The sample consists of 300,000 to 450,000 distinct CDR3 sequences, approximately 17% of them appearing once.

The TCR originated in an adult woman with stable Graves' hyperthyroidism. The J gene is TRBJ1-1, the V gene TRBV2, with D unresolved. The sample was peripheral blood. This CDR3 reads CASSVREAFF. CDR3 nucleotide sequence: TGTGCCAGCAGTGTCAGGGAAGCTTTCTTT.